This T cell receptor beta chain was sequenced during a study of vaccination and CD4 T cells after COVID-19. Study-level results: Convalescent patients' clones that were vaccine-specific were spike mono-reactive in 304 of 307 cases.

Trimming at V came to 3 bases and at J to 4 bases, leaving 2 bases not matched to a gene. The length of the CDR3 is 14 residues. From germline, CDR1 is LNHDA and CDR2 SQIVND (reference sequence). On this clonotype itself: Its antigen is unidentified.

Sequence data for DNA of cultured CD4+ T cells were generated by the Oncomine TCR Beta short-read assay. It was cultured CD4+ T cells from which genomic DNA was extracted. TCRdb itself ran the PCR reads through MiXCR, one entry per CDR3 protein. The table has about 14,000 distinct CDR3 sequences, about 61% seen once. The sample's treatment: approximately nine-day PBMC culture with coronavirus spike peptide pools or control peptides (ViraFEST assay). The chain is built from TRBV19 and TRBJ1-5, with 8 bases that match TRBD1. This receptor was identified in a human donor who had recovered from COVID-19. Sequenced sample: CD4+ T cells from blood, cultured in vitro. The CDR3: CASSMDRENQPQHF. In DNA, the CDR3 is TGTGCCAGTAGTATGGACAGGGAAAATCAGCCCCAGCATTTT.